The entry that follows covers one T cell receptor beta chain sequence. Its antigen is as yet unknown. This entry is derived from a study of cytomegalovirus exposure and HLA in healthy donors. Overall study context: Researchers found that roughly 77% of almost 400 genotyped donors fell within the Caucasian-associated ancestry cluster. Study results and caveats: Researchers left out some V segments, among them TRBV6-2 and TRBV6-3, as indistinguishable. Among TCR beta chains of equal frequency, HLA-associated ones were more clonally expanded in a later analysis. Fewer N-insertions (relative to the approximately 700-donor mean) were reportedly seen in an Asian-associated ancestry cluster in a later analysis.

PCR amplification relied on 60 Vbeta primers (plus 13 Jbeta primers). Some clones are missing from TCRdb's copy, which holds only in-frame ones; the method was immunoSEQ multiplex PCR. The table records some 140,000 clones, roughly three quarters of them present only once. Germline V CDR1 and CDR2: LNHDA, SQIVND (reference sequence). V was cut by 3 bases and J by 1 base, with 10 bases left in between. This CDR3 is 14 amino acids long. This receptor was obtained from a man aged 25 to 45 in good health and CMV-seronegative. The rearrangement uses TRBV19 and TRBJ2-7; weak D call: TRBD2 (5 bases). The sample consisted of PBMCs. CDR3 in amino acids: CASSMGSHSYEQYF. The CDR3 DNA is TGTGCCAGTAGTATGGGGAGTCATTCCTACGAGCAGTACTTC.